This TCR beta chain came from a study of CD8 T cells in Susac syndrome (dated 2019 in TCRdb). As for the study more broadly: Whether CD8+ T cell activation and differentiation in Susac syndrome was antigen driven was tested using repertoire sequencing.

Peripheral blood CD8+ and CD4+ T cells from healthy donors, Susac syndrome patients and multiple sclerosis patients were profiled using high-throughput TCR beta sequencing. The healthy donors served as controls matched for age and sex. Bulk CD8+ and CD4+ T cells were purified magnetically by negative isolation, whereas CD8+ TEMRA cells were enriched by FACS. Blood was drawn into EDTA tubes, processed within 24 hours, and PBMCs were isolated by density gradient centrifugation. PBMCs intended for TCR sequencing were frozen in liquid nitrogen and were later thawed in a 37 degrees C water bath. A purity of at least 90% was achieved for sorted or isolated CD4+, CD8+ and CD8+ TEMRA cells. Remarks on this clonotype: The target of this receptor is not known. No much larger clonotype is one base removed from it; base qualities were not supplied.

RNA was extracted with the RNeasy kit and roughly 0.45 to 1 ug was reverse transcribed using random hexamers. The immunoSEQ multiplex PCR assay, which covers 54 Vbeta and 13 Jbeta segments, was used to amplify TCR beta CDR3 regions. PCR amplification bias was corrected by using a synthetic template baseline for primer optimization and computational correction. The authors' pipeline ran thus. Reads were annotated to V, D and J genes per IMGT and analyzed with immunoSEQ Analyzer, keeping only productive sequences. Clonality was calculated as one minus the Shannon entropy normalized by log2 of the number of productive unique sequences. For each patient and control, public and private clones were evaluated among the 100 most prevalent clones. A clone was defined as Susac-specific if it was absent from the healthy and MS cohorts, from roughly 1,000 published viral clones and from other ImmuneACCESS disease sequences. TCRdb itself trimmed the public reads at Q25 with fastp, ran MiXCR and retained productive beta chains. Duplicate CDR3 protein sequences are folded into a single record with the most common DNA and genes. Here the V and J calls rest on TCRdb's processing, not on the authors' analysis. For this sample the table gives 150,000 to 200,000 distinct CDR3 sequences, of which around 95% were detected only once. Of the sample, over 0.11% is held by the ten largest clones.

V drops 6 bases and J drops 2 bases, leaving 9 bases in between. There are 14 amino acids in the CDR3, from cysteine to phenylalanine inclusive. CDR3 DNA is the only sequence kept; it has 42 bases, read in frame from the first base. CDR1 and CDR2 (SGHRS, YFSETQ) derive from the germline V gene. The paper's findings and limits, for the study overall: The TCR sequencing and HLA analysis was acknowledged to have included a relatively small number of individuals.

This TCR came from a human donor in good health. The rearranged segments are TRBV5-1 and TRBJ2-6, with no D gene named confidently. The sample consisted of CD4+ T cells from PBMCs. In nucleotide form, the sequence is TGCGCCAGCAATCCGGTACCTGGGGCCAACGTCCTGACTTTC. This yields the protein CASNPVPGANVLTF.